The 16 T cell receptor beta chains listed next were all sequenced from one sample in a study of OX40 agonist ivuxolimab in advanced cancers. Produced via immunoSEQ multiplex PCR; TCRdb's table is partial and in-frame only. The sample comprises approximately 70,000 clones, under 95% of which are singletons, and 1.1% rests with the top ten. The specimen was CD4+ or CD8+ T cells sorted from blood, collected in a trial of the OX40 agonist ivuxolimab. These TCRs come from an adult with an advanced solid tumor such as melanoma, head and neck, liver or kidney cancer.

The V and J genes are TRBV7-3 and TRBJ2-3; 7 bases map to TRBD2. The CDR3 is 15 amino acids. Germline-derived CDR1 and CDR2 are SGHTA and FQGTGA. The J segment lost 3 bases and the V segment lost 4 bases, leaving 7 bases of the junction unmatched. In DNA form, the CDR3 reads TGTGCCAGCAGCTCCTCCATCGGGAGGACAGATACGCAGTATTTT. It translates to CASSSSIGRTDTQYF.

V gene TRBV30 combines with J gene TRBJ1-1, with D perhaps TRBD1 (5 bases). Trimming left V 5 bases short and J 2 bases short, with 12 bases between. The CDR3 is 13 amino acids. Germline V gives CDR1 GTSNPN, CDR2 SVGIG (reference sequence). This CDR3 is CAWRRDPNTEAFF. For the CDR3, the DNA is TGTGCCTGGCGCCGGGACCCAAACACTGAAGCTTTCTTT.

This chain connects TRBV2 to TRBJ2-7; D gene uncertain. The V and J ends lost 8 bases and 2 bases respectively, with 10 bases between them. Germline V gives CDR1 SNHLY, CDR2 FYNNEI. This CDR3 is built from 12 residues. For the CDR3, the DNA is TGTGCCAGCGTGGGATTTACCTACGAGCAGTACTTC. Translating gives CASVGFTYEQYF. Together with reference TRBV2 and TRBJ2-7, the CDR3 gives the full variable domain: EPEVTQTPSHQVTQMGQEVILRCVPISNHLYFYWYRQILGQKVEFLVSFYNNEISEKSEIFDDQFSVERPDGSNFTLKIRSTKLEDSAMYFCASVGFTYEQYFGPGTRLTVT.

CDR3 protein: CASTQTGDGSYEQYF. Written as DNA, the CDR3 is TGTGCCAGTACACAGACAGGCGATGGCTCCTACGAGCAGTACTTC. J is TRBJ2-7 and V is TRBV19, with D possibly TRBD1 on 6 matching bases. The CDR3 is 15 residues long. V was pared by 7 bases and J by 0 bases, with 16 bases between. Germline V gene sequence: CDR1 LNHDA, CDR2 SQIVND (reference sequence).

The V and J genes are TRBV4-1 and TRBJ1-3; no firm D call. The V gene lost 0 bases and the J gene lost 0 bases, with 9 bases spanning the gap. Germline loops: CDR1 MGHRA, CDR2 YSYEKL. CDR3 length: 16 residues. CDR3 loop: CASSQDTGNSGNTIYF. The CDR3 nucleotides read TGCGCCAGCAGCCAAGATACGGGGAACTCTGGAAACACCATATATTTT.

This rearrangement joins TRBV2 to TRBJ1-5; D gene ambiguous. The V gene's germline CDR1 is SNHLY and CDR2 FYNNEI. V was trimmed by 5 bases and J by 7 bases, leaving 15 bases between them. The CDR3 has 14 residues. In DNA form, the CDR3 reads TGTGCCAGCAGTCCCGGATCGGGGAGGCAGCCCCAGCATTTT. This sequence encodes CASSPGSGRQPQHF.

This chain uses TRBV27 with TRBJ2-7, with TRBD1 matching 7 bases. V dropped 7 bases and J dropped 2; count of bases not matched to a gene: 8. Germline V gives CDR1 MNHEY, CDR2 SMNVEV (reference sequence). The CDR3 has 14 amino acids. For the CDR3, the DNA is TGTGCCAGCAAACGACAGGGCTTTCCCTACGAGCAGTACTTC. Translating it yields CASKRQGFPYEQYF.

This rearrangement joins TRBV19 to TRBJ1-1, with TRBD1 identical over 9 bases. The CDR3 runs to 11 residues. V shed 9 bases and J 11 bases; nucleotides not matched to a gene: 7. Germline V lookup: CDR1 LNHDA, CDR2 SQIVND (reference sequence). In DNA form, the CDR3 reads TGTGCCAGCCTCGGACAGGGGAAGGCTTTCTTT. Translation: CASLGQGKAFF.

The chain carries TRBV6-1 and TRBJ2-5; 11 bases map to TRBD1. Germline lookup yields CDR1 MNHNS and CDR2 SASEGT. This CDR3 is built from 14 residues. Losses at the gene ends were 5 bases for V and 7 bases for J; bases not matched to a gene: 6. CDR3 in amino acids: CASSTPGQGGTQYF. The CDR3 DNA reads TGTGCCAGCAGTACACCGGGACAGGGGGGGACCCAGTACTTC.

The CDR3 is CASRTGEGGDTQYF. In DNA form, the CDR3 reads TGTGCCAGCAGGACCGGGGAGGGAGGAGATACGCAGTATTTT. The rearrangement links TRBV6-6 to TRBJ2-3, with 7 nucleotides matching TRBD2. With V trimmed by 6 bases and J by 5 bases, 8 bases remained unmatched. Germline V gene lookup returns CDR1 MNHNY and CDR2 SVGAGI (reference sequence). This CDR3 region has 14 residues.

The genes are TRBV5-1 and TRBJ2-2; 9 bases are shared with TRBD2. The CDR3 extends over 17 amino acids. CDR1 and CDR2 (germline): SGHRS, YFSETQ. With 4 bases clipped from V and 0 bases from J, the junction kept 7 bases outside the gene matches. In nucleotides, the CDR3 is TGCGCCAGCAGCCCGCCGATAGCGGGAGCGAACACCGGGGAGCTGTTTTTT. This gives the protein CASSPPIAGANTGELFF.

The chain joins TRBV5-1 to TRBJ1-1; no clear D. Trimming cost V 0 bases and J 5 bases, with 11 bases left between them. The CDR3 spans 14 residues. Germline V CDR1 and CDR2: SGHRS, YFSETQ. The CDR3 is CASSLGGSETEAFF. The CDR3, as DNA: TGCGCCAGCAGCTTGGGAGGTAGTGAGACTGAAGCTTTCTTT.

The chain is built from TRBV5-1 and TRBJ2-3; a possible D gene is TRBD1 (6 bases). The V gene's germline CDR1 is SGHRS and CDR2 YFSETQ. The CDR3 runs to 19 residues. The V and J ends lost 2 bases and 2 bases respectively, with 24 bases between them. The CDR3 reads CASSLVPNRARIPTDTQYF. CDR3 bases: TGCGCCAGCAGCTTAGTCCCAAACAGGGCGCGGATCCCCACAGATACGCAGTATTTT.

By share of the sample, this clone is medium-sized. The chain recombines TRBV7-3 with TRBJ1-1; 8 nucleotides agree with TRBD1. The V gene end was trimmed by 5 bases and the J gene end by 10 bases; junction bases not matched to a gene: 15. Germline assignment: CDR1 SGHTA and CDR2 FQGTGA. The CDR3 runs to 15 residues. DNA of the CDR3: TGTGCCAGCAGCGATCGTCAGGGGGCCCCAGCTACAGCTTTCTTT. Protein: CASSDRQGAPATAFF.

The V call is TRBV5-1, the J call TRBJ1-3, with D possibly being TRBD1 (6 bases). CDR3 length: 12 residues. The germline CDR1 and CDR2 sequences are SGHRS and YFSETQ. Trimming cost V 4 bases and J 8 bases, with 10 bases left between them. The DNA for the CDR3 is TGCGCCAGCAGCGCCGAGGGGGACACCATATATTTT. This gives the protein CASSAEGDTIYF.

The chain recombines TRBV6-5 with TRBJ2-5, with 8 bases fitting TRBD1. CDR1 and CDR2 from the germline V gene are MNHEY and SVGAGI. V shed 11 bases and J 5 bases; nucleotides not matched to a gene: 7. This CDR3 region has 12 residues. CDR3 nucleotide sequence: TGTGCCGTCCAGGGGGCGCGGGAGACCCAGTACTTC. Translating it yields CAVQGARETQYF.